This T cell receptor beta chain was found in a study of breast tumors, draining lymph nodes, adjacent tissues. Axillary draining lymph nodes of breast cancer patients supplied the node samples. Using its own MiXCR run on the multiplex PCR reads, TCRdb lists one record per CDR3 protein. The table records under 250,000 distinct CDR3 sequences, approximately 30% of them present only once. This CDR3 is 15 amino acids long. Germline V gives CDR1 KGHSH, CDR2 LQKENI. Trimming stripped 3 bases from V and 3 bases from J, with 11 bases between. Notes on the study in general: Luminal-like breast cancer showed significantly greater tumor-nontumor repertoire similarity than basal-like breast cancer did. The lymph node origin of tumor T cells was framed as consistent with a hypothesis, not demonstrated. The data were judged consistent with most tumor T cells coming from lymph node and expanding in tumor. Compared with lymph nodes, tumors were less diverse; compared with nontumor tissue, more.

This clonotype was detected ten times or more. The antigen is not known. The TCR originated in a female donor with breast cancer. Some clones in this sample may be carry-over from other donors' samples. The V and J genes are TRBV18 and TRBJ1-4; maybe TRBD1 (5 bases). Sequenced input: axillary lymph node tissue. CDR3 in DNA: TGTGCCAGCTCACCTAGAGCGGGGCCTAATGAAAAACTGTTTTTT. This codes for CASSPRAGPNEKLFF.